A single sample is the source of the 30 T cell receptor beta chains below, sequenced in a study of long-term antiretroviral therapy in people with HIV. Researchers ran immunoSEQ v3.0 at survey level. Clones were sequenced by immunoSEQ multiplex PCR, and TCRdb holds only the in-frame ones, with some missing. This table has around 20,000 clones, over 60% appearing once. The specimen was unsorted PBMCs, collected 0.5 years before starting antiretroviral therapy. Every receptor here comes from a man between 18 and 35 years old with HIV.

In this sample, this clone turned up once. The CDR3 region has the DNA TGTGCCAGCAGCTTAAAAAGGGCGGTCTACGAGCAGTACTTC. Its translation is CASSLKRAVYEQYF. V usage is TRBV5-6 and J usage is TRBJ2-7; no definite D call. V gave up 2 bases and J gave up 3 bases, with 12 bases separating them. This CDR3 region has 14 residues. The germline V gene encodes CDR1 SGHDT and CDR2 YYEEEE. The entire variable domain, with the rest obtained from reference TRBV5-6 and TRBJ2-7, is as follows: DAGVTQSPTHLIKTRGQQVTLRCSPKSGHDTVSWYQQALGQGPQFIFQYYEEEERQRGNFPDRFSGHQFPNYSSELNVNALLLGDSALYLCASSLKRAVYEQYFGPGTRLTVT.

As to this clone: Other DNA variants within this sample encode the same CDR3. The chain recombines TRBV5-1 with TRBJ2-7, with 7 bases that match TRBD2. Germline values: CDR1 SGHRS, CDR2 YFSETQ. This CDR3 has 14 residues. V shed 0 bases, J shed 3 bases, and the junction held 3 bases outside the gene matches. CDR3 bases: TGCGCCAGCAGCTTGGTCGGGGGGAACTACGAGCAGTACTTC. Amino acid sequence: CASSLVGGNYEQYF.

This rearrangement joins TRBV4-3 to TRBJ2-1; 12 bases are a match to TRBD2. The germline V gene encodes CDR1 LGHNA and CDR2 YSLEER. The CDR3 totals 16 residues. V shed 4 bases, J shed 4 bases, and the junction held 5 bases outside the gene matches. Written as DNA, the CDR3 is TGCGCCAGCAGCCGGCGACTAGCGGGGGAATACAATGAGCAGTTCTTC. Encoded protein: CASSRRLAGEYNEQFF.

The J gene is TRBJ1-2, the V gene TRBV7-9; D is ambiguous. The CDR3 length is 16 residues. Looked up from germline, CDR1 is SEHNR and CDR2 is FQNEAQ (reference sequence). V was shortened by 1 base and J by 2 bases, with 14 bases between the two germline ends. In DNA form, the CDR3 reads TGTGCCAGCAGCTTAGACGCCGGCGACATGAACTATGGCTACACCTTC. Amino acids: CASSLDAGDMNYGYTF.

This clone occurred a few times. CDR3 residues: CASSLGYGPGYTF. The CDR3 coding sequence is TGTGCCAGCAGCTTAGGGTATGGTCCTGGCTACACCTTC. The genes are TRBV7-8 and TRBJ1-2; D unresolved. The CDR3 is made up of 13 amino acids. V was clipped by 1 base and J by 7 bases, with 10 bases between them. CDR1 and CDR2 from the germline V gene are SGHVS and FQNEAQ. Looking up the rest from reference TRBV7-8 and TRBJ1-2 gives the full variable domain: GAGVSQSPRYKVAKRGQDVALRCDPISGHVSLFWYQQALGQGPEFLTYFQNEAQLDKSGLPSDRFFAERPEGSVSTLKIQRTQQEDSAVYLCASSLGYGPGYTFGSGTRLTVV.

V is TRBV9 and J is TRBJ2-3; the D is unclear. The CDR3 has 15 residues. Trimming shortened V by 0 bases and J by 1 base, and 9 bases separated the two germline ends. Germline lookup yields CDR1 SGDLS and CDR2 YYNGEE. CDR3 in DNA: TGTGCCAGCAGCGTAGAACCTTGGGGCACAGATACGCAGTATTTT. Protein: CASSVEPWGTDTQYF.

The rearrangement joins TRBV6-1 to TRBJ2-7; possible D gene TRBD1, 5 bases. The CDR3 length is 14 residues. CDR1 and CDR2 (germline): MNHNS, SASEGT. Trimming pared 1 base from V and 2 bases from J, leaving 9 bases between. CDR3 sequence (DNA): TGTGCCAGCAGTGAAGGGGCAGGGACCTACGAGCAGTACTTC. The encoded protein is CASSEGAGTYEQYF.

The chain joins TRBV11-2 to TRBJ1-2; D unclear. The CDR3 consists of 15 residues. V gave up 1 base and J gave up 4 bases, with 13 bases separating them. From germline, CDR1 is SGHAT and CDR2 FQNNGV. The CDR3 nucleotides are TGTGCCAGCAGCTTAGGCACCCAGGAGGGCTATGGCTACACCTTC. Translated, it gives CASSLGTQEGYGYTF.

This clone appeared a few times. The chain combines TRBV5-6 with TRBJ1-4, with a tentative D call TRBD1 (6 bases). From germline, CDR1 is SGHDT and CDR2 YYEEEE. This CDR3 comprises 16 residues. V lost 0 bases to trimming and J lost 7 bases, with 16 bases between them. The DNA for the CDR3 is TGTGCCAGCAGCTTGGATGGGGGGGCAAATAGTGAAAAACTGTTTTTT. Protein: CASSLDGGANSEKLFF.

The chain couples TRBV4-2 to TRBJ2-3, with a tentative D call TRBD2 (6 bases). Germline V gene data show CDR1 as LGHNA and CDR2 as YNFKEQ. Trimming pared 6 bases from V and 4 bases from J, leaving 14 bases between. The CDR3 runs 14 residues. The CDR3 loop reads CASRQTWGADTQYF. CDR3 nucleotides: TGTGCCAGCAGGCAGACTTGGGGGGCAGATACGCAGTATTTT.

The chain employs TRBV4-2 and TRBJ1-6; D gene ambiguous. V lost 3 bases and J 7 bases, leaving 7 bases between the germline ends. The CDR3 is 13 amino acids. CDR1 is LGHNA and CDR2 is YNFKEQ in the germline V gene. CDR3 bases: TGTGCCAGCAGCCAGGGTGGGAATTCACCCCTCCACTTT. The encoded protein is CASSQGGNSPLHF.

This rearrangement joins TRBV7-9 to TRBJ2-7; 10 positions agree with TRBD1. Germline V gene data show CDR1 as SEHNR and CDR2 as FQNEAQ (reference sequence). J was trimmed by 0 bases and V by 5 bases; bases with no gene match: 10. This CDR3 is built from 17 residues. The CDR3, as DNA: TGTGCCAGCAGCGGTCCCGGGACAGGGGATTCCTCCTACGAGCAGTACTTC. Its translation is CASSGPGTGDSSYEQYF.

This clone was recorded only once. The chain employs TRBV28 and TRBJ2-1, with 11 nucleotides matching TRBD1. CDR1 is MDHEN, CDR2 SYDVKM, per germline. The CDR3 has 16 amino acids. V lost 6 bases and J lost 0; bases outside the gene matches: 4. CDR3 sequence reads: CASSAGQGASYNEQFF. The DNA for the CDR3 is TGTGCCAGCAGCGCCGGACAGGGGGCCTCCTACAATGAGCAGTTCTTC.

V is TRBV11-2 and J is TRBJ1-5; D uncertain. Trimming removed 4 bases at V and 3 bases at J, with 10 bases between. This CDR3 comprises 14 residues. Germline V gives CDR1 SGHAT, CDR2 FQNNGV. CDR3 coding DNA: TGTGCCAGCAGCTCGGCAGGATCCAATCAGCCCCAGCATTTT. Translating it yields CASSSAGSNQPQHF.

This chain uses TRBV6-4 with TRBJ2-5; either TRBD1 or TRBD2 may fit D (5 bases each). In germline, CDR1 is MRHNA, CDR2 SNTAGT. Between the trimmed V and J ends, which lost 6 bases and 1 base, there was a span of 9 bases. The CDR3 contains 13 residues. CDR3 region: CASSREPQETQYF. The CDR3 DNA is TGTGCCAGCAGCAGGGAGCCCCAAGAGACCCAGTACTTC.

There are a few counts of this clone. This chain connects TRBV10-1 to TRBJ2-1; TRBD1 matches 7 bases. With 5 bases clipped from V and 0 bases from J, the junction kept 7 bases outside the gene matches. This CDR3 has 16 residues. Germline V gives CDR1 WNHNN, CDR2 SYGVQD (reference sequence). CDR3 in amino acids: CASSHRGLGSYNEQFF. CDR3 coding DNA: TGCGCCAGCAGTCACAGGGGATTAGGCTCCTACAATGAGCAGTTCTTC.

This clone was seen only a few times. The genes are TRBV15 and TRBJ1-1; no firm D call. The CDR3 has 15 residues. The germline V gene has CDR1 LNHNV and CDR2 YYDKDF (reference sequence). The germline V and J ends were trimmed by 0 bases and 5 bases, with 13 bases remaining between them. The CDR3 nucleotides read TGTGCCACCAGCAGAGATGGGCTAAAAGGGACTGAAGCTTTCTTT. Protein sequence: CATSRDGLKGTEAFF.

The rearrangement uses TRBV10-2 and TRBJ2-3; weak D call: TRBD2 (6 bases). Trimming pared 8 bases from V and 2 bases from J, leaving 14 bases between. The CDR3 runs to 14 residues. CDR1 is WSHSY and CDR2 is SAAADI in the germline V gene. The CDR3 DNA sequence: TGCGCCAGCTGGGGGGAGCGTTTCACAGATACGCAGTATTTT. Protein product: CASWGERFTDTQYF.

The chain uses TRBV29-1 and TRBJ1-1; possible D gene TRBD1, 6 bases. The CDR3 has 12 amino acids. In germline, CDR1 is SQVTM, CDR2 ANQGSEA. V gave up 7 bases and J gave up 7 bases, with 16 bases separating them. The CDR3 loop is CSAQGIRGEAFF. In nucleotides, the CDR3 is TGCAGCGCTCAGGGGATCAGAGGTGAAGCTTTCTTT.

The CDR3 DNA follows: TGTGCCAGCACCAGGACTGGGAACACTGAAGCTTTCTTT. Translated: CASTRTGNTEAFF. The chain recombines TRBV6-5 with TRBJ1-1; D is unresolved. Per germline, CDR1 MNHEY and CDR2 SVGAGI. The germline V and J ends were trimmed by 7 bases and 1 base, with 10 bases remaining between them. This CDR3 spans 13 amino acids.

The chain recombines TRBV7-2 with TRBJ2-7; 9 positions agree with TRBD1. CDR1 is SGHTA and CDR2 is FQGNSA in the germline V gene. Unmatched junction bases numbered 9, after V lost 4 bases and J lost 5 bases. CDR3 length: 15 amino acids. CDR3 DNA: TGTGCCAGCAGCTCGTCCGGGACAGGGCGTGACGAGCAGTACTTC. This codes for CASSSSGTGRDEQYF. The full variable domain, with the rest looked up from reference TRBV7-2 and TRBJ2-7, is GAGVSQSPSNKVTEKGKDVELRCDPISGHTALYWYRQSLGQGLEFLIYFQGNSAPDKSGLPSDRFSAERTGGSVSTLTIQRTQQEDSAVYLCASSSSGTGRDEQYFGPGTRLTVT.

The chain recombines TRBV19 with TRBJ2-3, with D possibly TRBD2 on 6 matching bases. V lost 3 bases and J 0 bases, leaving 13 bases between the germline ends. CDR1 and CDR2 (germline): LNHDA, SQIVND (reference sequence). The CDR3 has 16 residues. DNA of the CDR3: TGTGCCAGTAGTATTCTCTGGGAGGCTAGCACAGATACGCAGTATTTT. It codes for CASSILWEASTDTQYF.

The chain links TRBV11-3 to TRBJ1-1; 7 bases are a match to TRBD1. The junction had 6 bases not matched to a gene; V was cut back by 5 bases and J by 0 bases. Germline V gene sequence: CDR1 SGHNT, CDR2 YENEEA. This CDR3 is built from 15 residues. In DNA, the CDR3 is TGTGCCAGCAGCGCACACAGGGGTTTGAACACTGAAGCTTTCTTT. Its translation: CASSAHRGLNTEAFF.

This chain joins TRBV19 and TRBJ1-2; 9 bases align to TRBD1. Germline values: CDR1 LNHDA, CDR2 SQIVND (reference sequence). V was clipped by 4 bases and J by 8 bases; unmatched bases: 11. The CDR3 consists of 15 residues. DNA of the CDR3: TGTGCCAGTAGTAGCTCCGGGACAGGGTGGGGAGGCTACACCTTC. Translating it yields CASSSSGTGWGGYTF.

The chain has TRBV18 and TRBJ1-5; tentatively, D is TRBD1 (5 bases). Trimming stripped 3 bases from V and 1 base from J, with 13 bases between. The CDR3 covers 16 residues. The germline V gene has CDR1 KGHSH and CDR2 LQKENI. The CDR3 loop is CASSPGGRESNQPQHF. CDR3 DNA: TGTGCCAGCTCACCGGGGGGGAGGGAAAGCAATCAGCCCCAGCATTTT. Together with reference TRBV18 and TRBJ1-5, the CDR3 gives the full variable domain: NAGVMQNPRHLVRRRGQEARLRCSPMKGHSHVYWYRQLPEEGLKFMVYLQKENIIDESGMPKERFSAEFPKEGPSILRIQQVVRGDSAAYFCASSPGGRESNQPQHFGDGTRLSIL.

Only one count was recorded for this clone. The rearrangement links TRBV5-6 to TRBJ2-7; D assignment may be TRBD1 or TRBD2 (5 bases each). V lost 4 bases to trimming and J lost 2 bases, with 10 bases between them. Germline CDR1 reads SGHDT; CDR2 reads YYEEEE. This CDR3 has 13 residues. The CDR3 is CASSPGRTYEQYF. The CDR3 bases are TGTGCCAGCAGCCCGGGGCGGACCTACGAGCAGTACTTC. Supplemented by reference TRBV5-6 and TRBJ2-7, the full variable domain reads DAGVTQSPTHLIKTRGQQVTLRCSPKSGHDTVSWYQQALGQGPQFIFQYYEEEERQRGNFPDRFSGHQFPNYSSELNVNALLLGDSALYLCASSPGRTYEQYFGPGTRLTVT.

The J gene is TRBJ2-1, the V gene TRBV7-9; TRBD2 agrees at 14 bases. After removal of 6 bases from V and 4 bases from J, the junction contained 2 bases not matched to a gene. CDR1 is SEHNR and CDR2 is FQNEAQ in the germline V gene (reference sequence). This CDR3 contains 15 residues. CDR3 DNA: TGTGCCAGCAGGGGACTAGCGGGAGCTTACAATGAGCAGTTCTTC. Translation: CASRGLAGAYNEQFF. The variable domain in full, completed from reference TRBV7-9 and TRBJ2-1, reads DTGVSQNPRHKITKRGQNVTFRCDPISEHNRLYWYRQTLGQGPEFLTYFQNEAQLEKSRLLSDRFSAERPKGSFSTLEIQRTEQGDSAMYLCASRGLAGAYNEQFFGPGTRLTVL.

The chain recombines TRBV6-1 with TRBJ2-1, with D hard to call. Per germline, CDR1 MNHNS and CDR2 SASEGT. This CDR3 comprises 14 residues. The V gene lost 2 bases and the J gene lost 1 base, with 6 bases spanning the gap. The CDR3 here is CASSEFQSYNEQFF. DNA for the CDR3: TGTGCCAGCAGTGAATTTCAGTCCTACAATGAGCAGTTCTTC.

V usage is TRBV6-6 and J usage is TRBJ1-1, with unresolved D. In germline, CDR1 is MNHNY, CDR2 SVGAGI (reference sequence). The CDR3 is 13 residues long. Trimming took off 2 bases at V and 7 bases at J, with 11 bases between the two ends. DNA of the CDR3: TGTGCCAGCAGTTACACGGGTGGAAGTGAAGCTTTCTTT. Translation gives CASSYTGGSEAFF.

The rearrangement links TRBV7-9 to TRBJ1-4, with D perhaps matching TRBD1 (5 bases). Germline CDR1 and CDR2: SEHNR and FQNEAQ (reference sequence). The V end lost 2 bases, the J end lost 11 bases, and 9 bases lay between the germline ends. This CDR3 is built from 12 residues. The CDR3 DNA is TGTGCCAGCAGCTTACCCGAGGGGAAACTGTTTTTT. Translated: CASSLPEGKLFF.